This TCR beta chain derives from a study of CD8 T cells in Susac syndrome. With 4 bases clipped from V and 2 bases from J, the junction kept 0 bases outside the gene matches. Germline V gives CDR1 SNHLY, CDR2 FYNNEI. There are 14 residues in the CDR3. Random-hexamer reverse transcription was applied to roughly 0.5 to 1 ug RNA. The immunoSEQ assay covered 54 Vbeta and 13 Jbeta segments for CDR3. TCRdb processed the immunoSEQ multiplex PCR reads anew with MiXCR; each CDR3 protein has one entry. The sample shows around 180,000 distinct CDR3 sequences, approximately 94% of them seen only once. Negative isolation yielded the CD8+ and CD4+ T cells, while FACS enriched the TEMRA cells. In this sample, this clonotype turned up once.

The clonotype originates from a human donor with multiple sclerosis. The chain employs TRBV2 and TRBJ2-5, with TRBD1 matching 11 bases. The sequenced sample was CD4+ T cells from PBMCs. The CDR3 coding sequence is TGTGCCAGCAGTGGGGACAGGGGGCAAGAGACCCAGTACTTC. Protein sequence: CASSGDRGQETQYF.